This is a list of T cell receptor beta chains from one sample in a study of T cells after yellow fever vaccination. Each CDR3 protein is one row after TCRdb ran MiXCR on the 5' RACE reads. Of 300,000 to 350,000 distinct CDR3 sequences in the sample, roughly 8.6% were seen once. The source material was PBMCs, sampled roughly 47 days after the first yellow fever vaccination. The receptor source for this set is a man between 18 and 29 years old who received the YFV17D yellow fever vaccine. Both conserved end residues are part of each CDR3. Each record gives: D gene, J gene, V gene, clone size, CDR3 protein, CDR3 DNA. A D gene is named only where the DNA matches it firmly. Rows give clone size only sometimes, using once, few, many, or a class for an expanded clone.

. TRBJ1-2 TRBV6-1 few CASSPNFSNYGYTF TGTGCCAGCAGCCCCAACTTTTCTAACTATGGCTACACCTTC
TRBD2 TRBJ2-3 TRBV6-1 . CASSELVAGGTDTQYF TGTGCCAGCAGTGAACTGGTAGCGGGGGGTACAGATACGCAGTATTTT
TRBD1 TRBJ1-1 TRBV3-1 many CASSQLDREAFF TGTGCCAGCAGCCAGCTGGACAGGGAGGCTTTCTTT
TRBD1 TRBJ1-2 TRBV12-3/TRBV12-4 few CASTRGTGPRNGYTF TGTGCCAGCACCAGGGGGACAGGCCCGAGGAATGGCTACACCTTC
. TRBJ2-2 TRBV29-1 few CSARSGLTGELFF TGCAGCGCCCGGAGTGGGTTGACCGGGGAGCTGTTTTTT
. TRBJ2-5 TRBV29-1 . CSAGTQETQYF TGCAGCGCCGGGACTCAAGAGACCCAGTACTTC
. TRBJ2-6 TRBV29-1 few CSVVGSPGANVLTF TGCAGCGTTGTGGGGAGTCCTGGGGCCAACGTCCTGACTTTC
TRBD2 TRBJ2-3 TRBV5-1 . CASSRGGGASTDTQYF TGCGCCAGCAGCCGCGGCGGGGGGGCTAGCACAGATACGCAGTATTTT
. TRBJ2-7 TRBV27 few CASSLGLPSIYEQYF TGTGCCAGCAGTTTAGGACTTCCCTCCATCTACGAGCAGTACTTC
. TRBJ2-6 TRBV20-1 few CSARDRGRANVLTF TGCAGTGCTAGAGATCGGGGCAGGGCCAACGTCCTGACTTTC
. TRBJ1-2 TRBV18 . CASSPGNLGYYGYTF TGTGCCAGCTCTCCCGGAAATCTGGGCTACTATGGCTACACCTTC
TRBD1 TRBJ2-5 TRBV4-1 . CASSQAWDRRQPQYF TGCGCCAGCAGCCAAGCCTGGGACAGGAGGCAACCCCAGTACTTC